This T cell receptor (beta chain) was recorded in a study of PD-1 blockade in classical Hodgkin lymphoma. General study results and limits: Still unresolved is the cause of the repertoire differences, which may be disease activity or prior therapy.

The time point is: cycle 4 day 1 (C4D1), after six to seven weeks of nivolumab. Each and every patient relapsed after autologous stem cell transplantation, and patients got differing brentuximab vedotin exposure. By magnetic negative selection, CD4+ T cells were purified from thawed PBMCs. The CDR3 extends over 13 amino acids. The V gene's germline CDR1 is SGHRS and CDR2 YFSETQ. V was cut by 4 bases and J by 2 bases, with 9 bases left in between. A remark on this clone: Its specificity is not known.

Data came from immunoSEQ multiplex PCR; TCRdb stores just in-frame clones and leaves some out. The sample includes 25,000 to 30,000 clones, about four fifths seen only once; the top ten take roughly 0.6%. The clonotype comes from a human donor with classical Hodgkin lymphoma. The sequences come from CD4+ T cells from blood, collected before the fourth cycle of nivolumab. The genes are TRBV5-1 and TRBJ2-5; weak D call: TRBD2 (6 bases). CDR3: CASSTGRQETQYF. In DNA, the CDR3 is TGCGCCAGCAGCACCGGGAGACAAGAGACCCAGTACTTC.